What follows describes a single TCR beta chain. The antigen is not known. Stated time point: late sampling 161 to 241 days after vaccination in three convalescent patients. Treatment specified: approximately 11-day PBMC culture with coronavirus spike peptide pools or control peptides (ViraFEST assay). ViraFEST used peptide pools to expand antigen-specific T cells, then sequenced TCRs. Scientists separated out CD4+ T cells through negative selection following 10 days in culture. These data come from a study of vaccination and CD4 T cells after COVID-19. On the study more broadly: Overlapping SARS-CoV-2, HCoV-NL63, HCoV-OC43 and HCoV-229E spike peptides stimulated the cells.

The Oncomine TCR Beta short-read assay was what sequenced the DNA obtained from cultured CD4+ T cells. Using the QIAamp micro DNA kit, genomic DNA was extracted from the CD4+ T cells that had been cultured. From the PCR reads, TCRdb called clonotypes with MiXCR, one entry per CDR3 protein. The table includes about 22,000 distinct CDR3 sequences, over 25% detected once. Trimming cost V 2 bases and J 5 bases, with 9 bases left between them. This CDR3 has 13 amino acids. CDR1 MNHEY and CDR2 SMNVEV come from the germline V gene (reference sequence). V is TRBV27 and J is TRBJ2-5; possibly TRBD1 for D (5 bases). The sample consisted of CD4+ T cells from blood, cultured in vitro, taken about 7 months after SARS-CoV-2 vaccination. This TCR was sampled from a human donor who had recovered from COVID-19. CDR3 sequence: CASSLAGYETQYF. The CDR3 coding sequence is TGTGCCAGCAGTTTAGCAGGGTACGAGACCCAGTACTTC.